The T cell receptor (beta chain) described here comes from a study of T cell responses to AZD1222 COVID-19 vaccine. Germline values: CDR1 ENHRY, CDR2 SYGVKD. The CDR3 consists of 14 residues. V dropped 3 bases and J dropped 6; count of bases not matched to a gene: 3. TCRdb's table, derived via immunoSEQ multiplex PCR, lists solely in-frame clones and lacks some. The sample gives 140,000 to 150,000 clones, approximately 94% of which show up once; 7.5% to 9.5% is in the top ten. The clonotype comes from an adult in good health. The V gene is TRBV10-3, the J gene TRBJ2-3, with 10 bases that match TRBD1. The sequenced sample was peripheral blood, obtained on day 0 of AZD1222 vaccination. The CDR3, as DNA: TGTGCCATCAGTGACTTGGGACAGGGGGATACGCAGTATTTT. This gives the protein CAISDLGQGDTQYF.